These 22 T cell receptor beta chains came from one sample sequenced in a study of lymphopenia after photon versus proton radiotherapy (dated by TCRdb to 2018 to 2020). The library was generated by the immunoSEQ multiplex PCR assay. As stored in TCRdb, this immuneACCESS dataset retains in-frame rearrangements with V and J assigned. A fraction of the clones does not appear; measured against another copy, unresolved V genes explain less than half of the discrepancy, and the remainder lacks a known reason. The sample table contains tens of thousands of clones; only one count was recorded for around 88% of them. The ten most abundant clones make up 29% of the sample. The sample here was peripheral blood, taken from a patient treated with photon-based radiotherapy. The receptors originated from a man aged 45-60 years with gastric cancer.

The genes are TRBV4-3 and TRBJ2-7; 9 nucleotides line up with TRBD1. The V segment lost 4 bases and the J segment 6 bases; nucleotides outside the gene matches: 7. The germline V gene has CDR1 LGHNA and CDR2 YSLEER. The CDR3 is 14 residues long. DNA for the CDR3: TGCGCCAGCAGCCCCGGGACAGGGTATACCGAGCAGTACTTC. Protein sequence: CASSPGTGYTEQYF.

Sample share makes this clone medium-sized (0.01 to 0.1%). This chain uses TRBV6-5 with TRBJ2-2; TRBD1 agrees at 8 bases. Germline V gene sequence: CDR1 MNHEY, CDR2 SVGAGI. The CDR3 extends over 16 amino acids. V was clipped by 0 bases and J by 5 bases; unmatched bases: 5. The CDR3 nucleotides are TGTGCCAGCAGTTACTCCTGGACAGGGCTAACCGGGGAGCTGTTTTTT. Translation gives CASSYSWTGLTGELFF.

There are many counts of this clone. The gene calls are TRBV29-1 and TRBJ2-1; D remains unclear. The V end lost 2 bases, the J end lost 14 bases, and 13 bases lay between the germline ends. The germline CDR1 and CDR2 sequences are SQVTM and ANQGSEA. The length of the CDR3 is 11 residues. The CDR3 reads CSVEQVVGEFF. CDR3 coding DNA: TGCAGCGTTGAACAGGTAGTTGGGGAGTTCTTC.

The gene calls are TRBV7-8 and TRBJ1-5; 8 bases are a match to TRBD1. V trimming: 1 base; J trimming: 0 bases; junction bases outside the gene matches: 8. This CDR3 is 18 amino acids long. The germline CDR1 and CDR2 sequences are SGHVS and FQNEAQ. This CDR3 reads CASSLEAGGSDSNQPQHF. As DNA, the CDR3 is TGTGCCAGCAGCTTAGAGGCAGGGGGCTCCGATAGCAATCAGCCCCAGCATTTT.

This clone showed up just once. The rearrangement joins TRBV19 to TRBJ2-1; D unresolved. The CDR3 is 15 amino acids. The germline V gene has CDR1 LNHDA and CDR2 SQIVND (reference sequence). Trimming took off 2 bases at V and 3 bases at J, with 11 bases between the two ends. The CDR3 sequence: CASSILVGIYNEQFF. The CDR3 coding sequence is TGTGCCAGTAGTATATTAGTAGGGATCTACAATGAGCAGTTCTTC.

This CDR3 reads CASSEAGTGDQPQHF. CDR3 in DNA: TGTGCCAGCAGTGAAGCTGGGACAGGGGACCAGCCCCAGCATTTT. This chain links TRBV2 with TRBJ1-5, with 10 bases aligning to TRBD1. The CDR3 spans 15 residues. CDR1 and CDR2 from the germline V gene are SNHLY and FYNNEI. J gave up 7 bases and V 0 bases, and 3 bases lay outside the gene matches.

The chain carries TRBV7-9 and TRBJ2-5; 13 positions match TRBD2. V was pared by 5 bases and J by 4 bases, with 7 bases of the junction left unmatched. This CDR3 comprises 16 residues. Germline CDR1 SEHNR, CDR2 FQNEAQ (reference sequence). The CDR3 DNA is TGTGCCAGCAGCACCCGGACTAGCGGGAGAACAGAGACCCAGTACTTC. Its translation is CASSTRTSGRTETQYF. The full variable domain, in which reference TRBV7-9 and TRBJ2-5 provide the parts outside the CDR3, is DTGVSQNPRHKITKRGQNVTFRCDPISEHNRLYWYRQTLGQGPEFLTYFQNEAQLEKSRLLSDRFSAERPKGSFSTLEIQRTEQGDSAMYLCASSTRTSGRTETQYFGPGTRLLVL.

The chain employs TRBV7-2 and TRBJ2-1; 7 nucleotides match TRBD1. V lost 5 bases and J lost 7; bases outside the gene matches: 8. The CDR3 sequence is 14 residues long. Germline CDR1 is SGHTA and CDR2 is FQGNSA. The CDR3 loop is CASSMAGGLNEQFF. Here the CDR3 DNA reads TGTGCCAGCAGCATGGCAGGGGGTCTAAATGAGCAGTTCTTC.

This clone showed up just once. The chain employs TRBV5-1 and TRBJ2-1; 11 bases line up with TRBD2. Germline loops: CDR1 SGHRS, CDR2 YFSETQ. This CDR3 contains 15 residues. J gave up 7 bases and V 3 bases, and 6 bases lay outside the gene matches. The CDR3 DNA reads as TGCGCCAGCAGCTCCCTAGCGGGAGGAGGGAATGAGCAGTTCTTC. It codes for CASSSLAGGGNEQFF.

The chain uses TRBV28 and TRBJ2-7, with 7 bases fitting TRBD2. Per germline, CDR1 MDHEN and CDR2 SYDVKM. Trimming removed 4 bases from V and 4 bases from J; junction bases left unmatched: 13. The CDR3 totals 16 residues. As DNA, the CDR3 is TGTGCCAGCAGTTCCCCCGGGGGAGGGCTCCCTTACGAGCAGTACTTC. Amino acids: CASSSPGGGLPYEQYF.

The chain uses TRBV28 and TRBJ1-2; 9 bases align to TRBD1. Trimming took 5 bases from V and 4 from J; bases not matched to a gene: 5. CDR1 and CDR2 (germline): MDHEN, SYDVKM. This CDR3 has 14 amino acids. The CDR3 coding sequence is TGTGCCAGCAGTGCACCGGGACAGGGCTATGGCTACACCTTC. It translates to CASSAPGQGYGYTF.

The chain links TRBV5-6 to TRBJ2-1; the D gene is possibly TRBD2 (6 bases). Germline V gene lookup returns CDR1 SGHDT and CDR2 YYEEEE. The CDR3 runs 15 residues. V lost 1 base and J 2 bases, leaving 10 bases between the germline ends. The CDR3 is CASSLMVAAYNEQFF. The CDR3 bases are TGTGCCAGCAGCTTGATGGTAGCGGCCTACAATGAGCAGTTCTTC.

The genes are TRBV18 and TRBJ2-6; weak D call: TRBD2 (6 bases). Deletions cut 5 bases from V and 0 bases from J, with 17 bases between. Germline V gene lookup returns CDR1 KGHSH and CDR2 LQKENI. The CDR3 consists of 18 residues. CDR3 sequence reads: CASSSRRASNSGANVLTF. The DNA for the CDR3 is TGTGCCAGCTCATCACGGAGGGCCTCTAACTCTGGGGCCAACGTCCTGACTTTC. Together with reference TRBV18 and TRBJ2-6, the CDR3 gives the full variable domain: NAGVMQNPRHLVRRRGQEARLRCSPMKGHSHVYWYRQLPEEGLKFMVYLQKENIIDESGMPKERFSAEFPKEGPSILRIQQVVRGDSAAYFCASSSRRASNSGANVLTFGAGSRLTVL.

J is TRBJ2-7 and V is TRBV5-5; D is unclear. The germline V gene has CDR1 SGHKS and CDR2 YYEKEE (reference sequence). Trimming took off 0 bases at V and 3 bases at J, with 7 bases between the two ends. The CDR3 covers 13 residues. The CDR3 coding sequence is TGTGCCAGCAGCTTGGGGACCATCTACGAGCAGTACTTC. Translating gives CASSLGTIYEQYF.

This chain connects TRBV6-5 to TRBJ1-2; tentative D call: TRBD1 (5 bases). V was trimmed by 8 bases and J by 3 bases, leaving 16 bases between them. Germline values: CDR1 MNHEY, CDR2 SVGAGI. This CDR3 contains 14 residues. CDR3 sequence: CASGDSRSDYGYTF. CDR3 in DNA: TGTGCCAGCGGTGACAGCCGAAGCGACTATGGCTACACCTTC.

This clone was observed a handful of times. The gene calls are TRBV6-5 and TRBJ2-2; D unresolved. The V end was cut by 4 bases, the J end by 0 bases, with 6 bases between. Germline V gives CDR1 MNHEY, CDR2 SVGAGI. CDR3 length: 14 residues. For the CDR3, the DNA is TGTGCCAGCAGTTCAATCGCGAACACCGGGGAGCTGTTTTTT. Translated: CASSSIANTGELFF.

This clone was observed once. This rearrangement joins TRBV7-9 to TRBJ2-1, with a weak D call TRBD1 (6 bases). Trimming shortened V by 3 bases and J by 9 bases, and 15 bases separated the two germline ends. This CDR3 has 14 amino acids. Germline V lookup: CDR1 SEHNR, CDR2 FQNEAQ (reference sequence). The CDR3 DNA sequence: TGTGCCAGCAGCTTGTCCGTAGCAGGGGTTGAGCAGTTCTTC. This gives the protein CASSLSVAGVEQFF.

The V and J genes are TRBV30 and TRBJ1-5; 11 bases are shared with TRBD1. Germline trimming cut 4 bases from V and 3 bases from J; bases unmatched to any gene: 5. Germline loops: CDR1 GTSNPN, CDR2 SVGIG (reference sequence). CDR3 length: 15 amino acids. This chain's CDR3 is CAWNGDRGINQPQHF. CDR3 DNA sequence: TGTGCCTGGAATGGGGACAGGGGGATCAATCAGCCCCAGCATTTT. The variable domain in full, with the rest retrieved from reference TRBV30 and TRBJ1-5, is SQTIHQWPATLVQPVGSPLSLECTVEGTSNPNLYWYRQAAGRGLQLLFYSVGIGQISSEVPQNLSASRPQDRQFILSSKKLLLSDSGFYLCAWNGDRGINQPQHFGDGTRLSIL.

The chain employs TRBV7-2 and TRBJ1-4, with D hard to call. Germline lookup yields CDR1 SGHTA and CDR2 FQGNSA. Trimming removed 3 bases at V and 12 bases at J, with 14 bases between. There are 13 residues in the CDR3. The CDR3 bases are TGTGCCAGCAGCTTCCGAGACTTCCGGGAACTGTTTTTT. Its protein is CASSFRDFRELFF.

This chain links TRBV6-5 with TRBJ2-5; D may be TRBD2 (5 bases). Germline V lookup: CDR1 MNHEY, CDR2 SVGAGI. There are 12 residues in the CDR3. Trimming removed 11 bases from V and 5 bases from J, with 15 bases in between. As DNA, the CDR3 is TGTGCCGCCGGTCGAGGGTGGGAGACCCAGTACTTC. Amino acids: CAAGRGWETQYF.

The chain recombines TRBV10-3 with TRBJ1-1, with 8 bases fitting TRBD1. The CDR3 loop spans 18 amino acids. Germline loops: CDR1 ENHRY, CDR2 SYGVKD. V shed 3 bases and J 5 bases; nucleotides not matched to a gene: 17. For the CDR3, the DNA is TGTGCCATCAGTGAACCCGGAGGACAGGGACTCAGGGGAACTGAAGCTTTCTTT. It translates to CAISEPGGQGLRGTEAFF.

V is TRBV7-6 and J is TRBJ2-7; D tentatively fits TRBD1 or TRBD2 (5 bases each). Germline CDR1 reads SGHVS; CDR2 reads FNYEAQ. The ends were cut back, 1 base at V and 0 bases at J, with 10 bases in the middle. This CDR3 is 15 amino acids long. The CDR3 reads CASSLERGSSYEQYF. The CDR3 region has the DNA TGTGCCAGCAGCTTAGAGAGGGGCTCCTCCTACGAGCAGTACTTC.